The 8 T cell receptor beta chains reported below all come from one sample, sequenced in a study of cytotoxic CD8 clonotypes in ibrutinib-treated CLL. This table comes from immunoSEQ multiplex PCR, and its TCRdb copy is limited to in-frame clones, with some not included. Of around 97,000 clones detected, around four fifths appear once; the ten largest clones hold about 29%. The sample was PBMCs, taken after 12 months of ibrutinib treatment. These receptor sequences come from a human donor with chronic lymphocytic leukemia.

The chain recombines TRBV10-3 with TRBJ1-2, with D tentatively TRBD1 (5 bases). The V end was cut by 4 bases, the J end by 2 bases, with 14 bases between. CDR3 length equals 15 residues. Germline V gene lookup returns CDR1 ENHRY and CDR2 SYGVKD. The CDR3 region is CAISADSEANYGYTF. The CDR3 DNA follows: TGTGCCATCAGTGCCGACAGTGAGGCCAACTATGGCTACACCTTC.

The chain is built from TRBV6-1 and TRBJ2-5; 8 bases match TRBD2. CDR1 and CDR2 (germline): MNHNS, SASEGT. This CDR3 region has 14 residues. V shed 6 bases, J shed 3 bases, and the junction held 6 bases outside the gene matches. For the CDR3, the DNA is TGTGCCAGCAGGAGACTAGCGAGGGAAGAGACCCAGTACTTC. This codes for CASRRLAREETQYF.

Only a few counts were recorded for this clone. Other DNA sequences in this sample translate to the same CDR3. The chain couples TRBV7-2 to TRBJ1-6; a possible D gene is TRBD1 (6 bases). The CDR3 loop spans 14 amino acids. V was clipped by 1 base and J by 10 bases, with 11 bases between them. Germline V CDR1 and CDR2: SGHTA, FQGNSA. The CDR3 is CASSLEGGRSPLHF. CDR3 bases: TGTGCCAGCAGCTTAGAGGGGGGTAGATCACCCCTCCACTTT.

CDR3 amino acids: CASSGGGNTEAFF. The CDR3 DNA is TGCGCCAGCAGTGGAGGGGGGAACACTGAAGCTTTCTTT. The chain combines TRBV10-2 with TRBJ1-1; the D gene is possibly TRBD1 (6 bases). Trimming left V 4 bases short and J 1 base short, with 7 bases between. Germline V CDR1 and CDR2: WSHSY, SAAADI. The CDR3 runs to 13 residues.

The table lists this clone with a few counts. The chain carries TRBV5-6 and TRBJ1-2; possibly TRBD1 for D (6 bases). The germline V gene encodes CDR1 SGHDT and CDR2 YYEEEE. V was cut by 1 base and J by 7 bases, with 17 bases left in between. This CDR3 comprises 15 residues. CDR3 in amino acids: CASSLLTQGRSGYTF. DNA of the CDR3: TGTGCCAGCAGCTTGTTGACCCAGGGGCGGAGTGGCTACACCTTC.

The V and J genes are TRBV4-1 and TRBJ1-2, with 10 bases aligning to TRBD1. V lost 3 bases, J lost 5 bases, and 9 bases stayed unmatched. CDR3 size: 16 residues. Looked up from germline, CDR1 is MGHRA and CDR2 is YSYEKL. The DNA of the CDR3 is TGCGCCAGCAGCCACCCGGGACAGGGGCTTGGGTATGGCTACACCTTC. Translation gives CASSHPGQGLGYGYTF.

The chain is built from TRBV6-1 and TRBJ2-5; the D is unclear. The CDR3 spans 12 residues. Between the trimmed V and J ends, which lost 6 bases and 5 bases, there was a span of 10 bases. Per the germline V gene, CDR1 is MNHNS and CDR2 is SASEGT. CDR3 region: CASRRIRETQYF. In DNA, the CDR3 is TGTGCCAGCAGAAGAATCAGGGAGACCCAGTACTTC.

A few counts support this clone. The rearrangement links TRBV19 to TRBJ1-5, with D unclear. This CDR3 is built from 13 residues. Germline V gene lookup returns CDR1 LNHDA and CDR2 SQIVND (reference sequence). The V end lost 4 bases, the J end lost 7 bases, and 11 bases lay between the germline ends. CDR3: CASSKQQGQPQHF. CDR3 sequence (DNA): TGTGCCAGTAGTAAACAACAAGGGCAGCCCCAGCATTTT.